This T cell receptor (beta chain) is from a study of blood T cell repertoires in COVID-19. Study summary: Samples taken during acute and convalescent COVID-19 were collected in the United States, Italy and Spain. T cells, B-cell-depleted T cells, or PBMCs provided the cDNA or gDNA that served as material.

The germline gives CDR1 SNHLY, CDR2 FYNNEI. This CDR3 contains 12 residues. V lost 6 bases and J 0 bases, leaving 6 bases between the germline ends. Profiling relied on immunoSEQ multiplex PCR, and the TCRdb table lists in-frame clones only, not all of them. This sample has around 81,000 clones, with approximately 80% found just once. This chain links TRBV2 with TRBJ2-7, with D uncertain. This clonotype originated in a human donor in a cohort sampled during active COVID-19. Sequencing was performed on peripheral blood. This CDR3 reads CASRVSSYEQYF. CDR3 nucleotides: TGTGCCAGCAGGGTTAGCTCCTACGAGCAGTACTTC.